The rows below give T cell receptor beta chains drawn from one sample of a study of shared clonotypes between healthy human individuals. Sequencing used immunoSEQ multiplex PCR; TCRdb keeps in-frame clones, though not all of them. The data hold about 2.4 million clones, with more than 80% observed a single time. Sequenced: naive CD4+ T cells sorted from blood. The receptors stem from a man aged 18 to 29 in good health. The CDR3 runs from the conserved cysteine through the conserved F or W. The order of the fields is V gene, J gene, CDR3 protein.

TRBV19	TRBJ1-1	CASSIPRPGGTTEAFF
TRBV10-1	TRBJ2-7	CASSELAGGKQYF
TRBV10-3	TRBJ1-2	CAISGDRTPGYTF
TRBV27	TRBJ2-3	CASSLSPGSSGTQYF
TRBV12-5	TRBJ2-7	CASGLAPYEQYF
TRBV25-1	TRBJ2-7	CASSRDGYEQYF
TRBV28	TRBJ1-5	CASRASAPGNQPQHF
TRBV5-6	TRBJ2-3	CASSLRQGEDTQYF
TRBV30	TRBJ2-7	CAWSVRWWEQDEQYF
TRBV5-1	TRBJ2-2	CASRGTGGTGELFF
TRBV30	TRBJ1-6	CAQSRGQLSSPLHF
TRBV30	TRBJ1-5	CAWSQQGNQPQHF
TRBV7-7	TRBJ2-5	CASSLGFGVPGLAGTETQYF
TRBV11-2	TRBJ1-6	CASSLNGVYNSPLHF
TRBV7-6	TRBJ1-1	CASSEITDTEAFF
TRBV5-4	TRBJ1-4	CASSLTTEEKLFF
TRBV4-1	TRBJ1-4	CASSQDRTGWEKLFF
TRBV5-6	TRBJ2-5	CASSLGQGFAETQYF
TRBV5-1	TRBJ2-7	CASSSGTSSSYEQYF
TRBV6-5	TRBJ1-1	CASRGIGNTEAFF
TRBV5-8	TRBJ1-2	CASSWGLWRDNYGYTF
TRBV9	TRBJ2-2	CASSSSTSPGELFF
TRBV5-6	TRBJ2-2	CASSYRGTGENTGELFF
TRBV7-9	TRBJ2-5	CASSDPGGLGETQYF
TRBV7-9	TRBJ2-5	CASSPGTSQETQYF
TRBV11-3	TRBJ2-5	CASSITQGAQETQYF
TRBV2	TRBJ1-1	CASSRDRGAFEAFF
TRBV20-1	TRBJ1-5	CRGAVNQPQHF
TRBV13	TRBJ1-1	CASSLQGSSTEAFF
TRBV7-2	TRBJ2-1	CASSVRDRRAYNEQFF
TRBV19	TRBJ1-5	CASRSGTANQPQHF
TRBV30	TRBJ1-4	CAWSVLWGLNEKLFF
TRBV5-6	TRBJ2-7	CASSPGQGRMSYEQYF
TRBV10-2	TRBJ1-6	CASSDRLGSSYNSPLHF
TRBV5-1	TRBJ1-4	CASSPRTGANNEKLFF
TRBV4-1	TRBJ1-4	CASSPGGGGEKLFF
TRBV5-1	TRBJ1-6	CASSSEQGSPLHF
TRBV18	TRBJ2-5	CASSPLDYQETQYF
TRBV7-9	TRBJ1-4	CASSLMGGKREKLFF
TRBV25-1	TRBJ2-7	CASSDPGGPSSYEQYF
TRBV5-1	TRBJ2-1	CASRPGLAVYNEQFF
TRBV5-1	TRBJ2-7	CASSLEPGQGNYEQYF
TRBV4-3	TRBJ2-7	CASSQVDIPAYEQYF
TRBV5-1	TRBJ2-5	CASSVGQGAFQETQYF
TRBV10-3	TRBJ2-3	CAIGSDTSTDTQYF
TRBV5-4	TRBJ2-7	CASSPRQGQYEQYF
TRBV5-1	TRBJ2-1	CASSLAWLAGYNEQFF
TRBV13	TRBJ1-6	CASSFSDVSFSPLHF
TRBV15	TRBJ1-4	CATSRGTSGGTNEKLFF
TRBV5-1	TRBJ2-3	CASSFPTGQGADTQYF
TRBV5-4	TRBJ1-4	CASSLARPGDEKLFF
TRBV9	TRBJ2-2	CASSPMPGTVNTGELFF